Each of the 26 T cell receptor beta chains below was sequenced from the same sample in a study of blood T cell repertoires in COVID-19. Some clones are missing from TCRdb's copy, which holds only in-frame ones; the method was immunoSEQ multiplex PCR. The repertoire holds some 300,000 clones, with roughly nine tenths as singletons. Source material: PBMCs or T cells enriched from blood (not recorded which). The receptors derive from a woman aged 30 to 39 who had been exposed to COVID-19.

The chain couples TRBV18 to TRBJ1-5; D is ambiguous. The CDR3 is 15 amino acids. The V gene's germline CDR1 is KGHSH and CDR2 LQKENI. V was clipped by 6 bases and J by 1 base, with 13 bases between them. The CDR3 region has the DNA TGTGCCAGCTCCTCTCTGGGAGCCAGCAATCAGCCCCAGCATTTT. It is translated as CASSSLGASNQPQHF.

This chain links TRBV7-2 with TRBJ1-1; 8 nucleotides align to TRBD1. The germline gives CDR1 SGHTA, CDR2 FQGNSA. CDR3 length equals 15 residues. V was clipped by 5 bases and J by 5 bases; unmatched bases: 10. The CDR3 sequence is CASSRDQTGVTEAFF. The CDR3, as DNA: TGTGCCAGCAGCCGCGACCAGACAGGGGTTACTGAAGCTTTCTTT. Full variable domain (outside the CDR3, taken from reference TRBV7-2 and TRBJ1-1): GAGVSQSPSNKVTEKGKDVELRCDPISGHTALYWYRQSLGQGLEFLIYFQGNSAPDKSGLPSDRFSAERTGGSVSTLTIQRTQQEDSAVYLCASSRDQTGVTEAFFGQGTRLTVV.

The rearrangement joins TRBV6-6 to TRBJ1-6; D perhaps matches TRBD1 (6 bases). There are 14 residues in the CDR3. Germline-derived CDR1 and CDR2 are MNHNY and SVGAGI (reference sequence). Between the trimmed V and J ends, which lost 5 bases and 3 bases, there was a span of 8 bases. Here the CDR3 reads CASSRDNYNSPLHF. The CDR3 DNA follows: TGTGCCAGCAGTAGGGACAACTATAATTCACCCCTCCACTTT.

This clone was recorded once. This chain joins TRBV7-9 and TRBJ1-2; 10 positions agree with TRBD1. Germline V gene sequence: CDR1 SEHNR, CDR2 FQNEAQ (reference sequence). The CDR3 runs to 14 residues. CDR3 DNA: TGTGTAATTCCCCGGACAGGGGGAAACTATGGCTACACCTTC. Protein sequence: CVIPRTGGNYGYTF. The complete variable domain, with remaining parts taken from reference TRBV7-9 and TRBJ1-2, reads DTGVSQNPRHKITKRGQNVTFRCDPISEHNRLYWYRQTLGQGPEFLTYFQNEAQLEKSRLLSDRFSAERPKGSFSTLEIQRTEQGDSAMYLCVIPRTGGNYGYTFGSGTRLTVV.

V and J are TRBV11-2 and TRBJ2-7; possibly TRBD2 for D (5 bases). V lost 0 bases, J lost 4 bases, and 13 bases lay in between. Germline assignment: CDR1 SGHAT and CDR2 FQNNGV. The CDR3 is 15 residues long. The DNA for the CDR3 is TGTGCCAGCAGCTTAGATTTAGGACTCTATTACGAGCAGTACTTC. Its protein is CASSLDLGLYYEQYF.

The chain carries TRBV6-5 and TRBJ1-2, with TRBD1 matching 9 bases. Per the germline V gene, CDR1 is MNHEY and CDR2 is SVGAGI. J was trimmed by 1 base and V by 4 bases; bases with no gene match: 4. The CDR3 consists of 15 residues. CDR3 sequence (DNA): TGTGCCAGCAGTTCCCCGGACAGGGGTAACTATGGCTACACCTTC. Its translation is CASSSPDRGNYGYTF.

The chain employs TRBV7-9 and TRBJ1-5; D is ambiguous. This CDR3 is 15 amino acids long. V shed 5 bases and J shed 0 bases, with 11 bases lying between them. Germline CDR1 SEHNR, CDR2 FQNEAQ (reference sequence). The CDR3, as DNA: TGTGCCAGCAGCCCGACGGGTTATAGCAATCAGCCCCAGCATTTT. This sequence encodes CASSPTGYSNQPQHF.

The chain is built from TRBV27 and TRBJ2-7; the D gene is possibly TRBD1 (6 bases). This CDR3 has 14 residues. Trimming took 3 bases from V and 5 from J, leaving 14 bases between them. CDR1 is MNHEY and CDR2 is SMNVEV in the germline V gene (reference sequence). The CDR3 region has the DNA TGTGCCAGCAGTTTTCAGACAGGCTTCCACGAGCAGTACTTC. Its protein is CASSFQTGFHEQYF.

The chain is built from TRBV5-1 and TRBJ2-7; a possible D gene is TRBD1 (6 bases). Germline CDR1 is SGHRS and CDR2 is YFSETQ. Trimming took 3 bases from V and 2 from J, leaving 12 bases between them. This CDR3 contains 14 residues. CDR3: CASSSDRPPYEQYF. As DNA, the CDR3 is TGCGCCAGCAGCTCCGACAGGCCCCCCTACGAGCAGTACTTC.

This clone was picked up one time. V usage is TRBV18 and J usage is TRBJ1-3; D is unresolved. CDR3 size: 16 residues. Germline V CDR1 and CDR2: KGHSH, LQKENI. V was clipped by 5 bases and J by 4 bases, with 18 bases between them. The CDR3 protein is CASSTGGPLAGNTIYF. The CDR3 DNA sequence: TGTGCCAGCTCAACCGGTGGTCCGCTCGCAGGAAACACCATATATTTT.

This clone occurred a few times. The chain links TRBV29-1 to TRBJ2-1; TRBD2 matches at 8 bases. Losses at the gene ends were 5 bases for V and 3 bases for J; bases not matched to a gene: 3. Germline V CDR1 and CDR2: SQVTM, ANQGSEA. The CDR3 is made up of 13 amino acids. The CDR3 spells CSVQRGSYNEQFF. The DNA for the CDR3 is TGCAGCGTTCAGCGGGGGAGCTACAATGAGCAGTTCTTC.

In this sample, this clone turned up once. The chain carries TRBV5-4 and TRBJ1-1; possible D gene TRBD1, 5 bases. V dropped 3 bases and J dropped 1 base, with 10 bases sitting between them. Germline V lookup: CDR1 SGHNT, CDR2 YYREEE (reference sequence). The CDR3 is 14 amino acids. For the CDR3, the DNA is TGTGCCAGCAGCTCGGGGGGGAGGAACACTGAAGCTTTCTTT. Its protein is CASSSGGRNTEAFF.

The chain employs TRBV12-1 and TRBJ2-1; the D segment call TRBD2 is taken from the table without a DNA check. TRBV12-1 is deemed a pseudogene. The CDR3 is 15 residues long. The CDR3: CASSWSGGAYNEQFF. The CDR3 DNA follows: TGTGCCAGCAGCTGGAGCGGGGGGGCCTACAATGAGCAGTTCTTC.

This chain links TRBV11-3 with TRBJ1-4; D not certain. From germline, CDR1 is SGHNT and CDR2 YENEEA. This CDR3 region has 13 residues. Trimming removed 5 bases from V and 8 bases from J, with 12 bases in between. DNA for the CDR3: TGTGCCAGCAGCCCCGACGGCGGAGAAAAACTGTTTTTT. It translates to CASSPDGGEKLFF.

The CDR3: CASSEGTGYTEAFF. The CDR3 region has the DNA TGTGCCAGCAGTGAAGGGACAGGGTATACTGAAGCTTTCTTT. The V gene is TRBV2, the J gene TRBJ1-1; 8 bases agree with TRBD1. The germline V gene has CDR1 SNHLY and CDR2 FYNNEI. Trimming at V came to 1 base and at J to 5 bases, leaving 3 bases not matched to a gene. The CDR3 contains 14 residues.

The gene calls are TRBV5-1 and TRBJ2-1; TRBD2 aligns across 10 bases. V lost 4 bases and J lost 9; bases outside the gene matches: 13. The CDR3 length is 16 residues. Germline lookup yields CDR1 SGHRS and CDR2 YFSETQ. CDR3 DNA: TGCGCCAGCAGCCCAGGAAGCGGGGGGGGCAGCGGTGAGCAGTTCTTC. This codes for CASSPGSGGGSGEQFF.

This chain joins TRBV29-1 and TRBJ1-4; 8 bases match TRBD1. Germline V gene lookup returns CDR1 SQVTM and CDR2 ANQGSEA. V dropped 2 bases and J dropped 6; count of bases not matched to a gene: 2. The CDR3 is 13 amino acids. CDR3 residues: CSVEMTGDEKLFF. The CDR3 nucleotides are TGCAGCGTTGAAATGACAGGGGATGAAAAACTGTTTTTT.

The rearrangement joins TRBV7-2 to TRBJ1-4; maybe TRBD1 (5 bases). Trimming left V 3 bases short and J 3 bases short, with 17 bases between. This CDR3 is 17 amino acids long. Germline values: CDR1 SGHTA, CDR2 FQGNSA. The CDR3 spells CASSFGYRPGSNEKLFF. Written as DNA, the CDR3 is TGTGCCAGCAGCTTCGGCTACAGGCCCGGATCTAATGAAAAACTGTTTTTT.

The chain recombines TRBV11-2 with TRBJ1-1; 7 bases are a match to TRBD1. Germline V gives CDR1 SGHAT, CDR2 FQNNGV. The CDR3 is made up of 12 amino acids. V dropped 5 bases and J dropped 11; count of bases not matched to a gene: 8. CDR3 region: CASSTIGGSAFF. The DNA of the CDR3 is TGTGCCAGCAGCACAATAGGGGGCTCGGCTTTCTTT. Variable domain in full (rest from reference TRBV11-2 and TRBJ1-1): EAGVAQSPRYKIIEKRQSVAFWCNPISGHATLYWYQQILGQGPKLLIQFQNNGVVDDSQLPKDRFSAERLKGVDSTLKIQPAKLEDSAVYLCASSTIGGSAFFGQGTRLTVV.

The chain employs TRBV11-2 and TRBJ2-3; D might be TRBD1 (5 bases). V gave up 5 bases and J gave up 1 base, with 16 bases separating them. From germline, CDR1 is SGHAT and CDR2 FQNNGV. The CDR3 covers 16 residues. The CDR3 protein is CASSPAARVGTDTQYF. The CDR3 DNA reads TGTGCCAGCAGCCCCGCGGCCAGGGTCGGCACAGATACGCAGTATTTT.

The chain is built from TRBV4-3 and TRBJ2-2; TRBD2 agrees at 9 bases. V gave up 0 bases and J gave up 4 bases; unmatched junction bases: 3. The CDR3 sequence is 16 residues long. Germline V gives CDR1 LGHNA, CDR2 YSLEER. CDR3 DNA: TGCGCCAGCAGCCAAGACCTAGCGGGGAGCACCGGGGAGCTGTTTTTT. Amino acids: CASSQDLAGSTGELFF.

This clone has just a few counts. This chain uses TRBV28 with TRBJ1-1; D is uncertain. Germline V gene sequence: CDR1 MDHEN, CDR2 SYDVKM. V dropped 3 bases and J dropped 7 bases, with 12 bases sitting between them. The CDR3 extends over 13 amino acids. CDR3 sequence reads: CASSFRGGFEAFF. Written as DNA, the CDR3 is TGTGCCAGCAGTTTTCGTGGAGGGTTTGAAGCTTTCTTT.

In this sample, this clone turned up a few times. In nucleotides, the CDR3 is TGTGCCACCAGCAGCCCCTCCTACTCTGGAAACACCATATATTTT. This translates into CATSSPSYSGNTIYF. The chain links TRBV15 to TRBJ1-3; no definite D call. The CDR3 covers 15 residues. Trimming left V 3 bases short and J 0 bases short, with 9 bases between. In germline, CDR1 is LNHNV, CDR2 YYDKDF (reference sequence).

This chain links TRBV11-3 with TRBJ2-3; D may be TRBD1 (5 bases). The germline V and J ends were trimmed by 5 bases and 5 bases, with 11 bases remaining between them. CDR3 length equals 13 residues. Germline CDR1 and CDR2: SGHNT and YENEEA. CDR3 region: CASSLVGVDTQYF. Written as DNA, the CDR3 is TGTGCCAGCAGCCTAGTAGGGGTAGATACGCAGTATTTT.

CDR3 in amino acids: CASSPGQYASYEQYF. DNA for the CDR3: TGTGCCAGCAGCCCCGGACAGTACGCTTCCTACGAGCAGTACTTC. The chain combines TRBV6-5 with TRBJ2-7, with a tentative D call TRBD1 (6 bases). Germline V lookup: CDR1 MNHEY, CDR2 SVGAGI. V lost 6 bases, J lost 1 base, and 16 bases lay in between. The CDR3 has 15 amino acids.

This sequence joins TRBV3-1 (or the pseudogene TRBV3-2) and TRBJ2-7; D uncertain. Deletions cut 1 base from V and 0 bases from J, with 7 bases between. Germline V gene data show CDR1 as LGHDT and CDR2 as YNNKEL (reference sequence). There are 14 residues in the CDR3. The CDR3 DNA sequence: TGTGCCAGCAGCCAAGTGGCGGTCTCCTACGAGCAGTACTTC. It translates to CASSQVAVSYEQYF.